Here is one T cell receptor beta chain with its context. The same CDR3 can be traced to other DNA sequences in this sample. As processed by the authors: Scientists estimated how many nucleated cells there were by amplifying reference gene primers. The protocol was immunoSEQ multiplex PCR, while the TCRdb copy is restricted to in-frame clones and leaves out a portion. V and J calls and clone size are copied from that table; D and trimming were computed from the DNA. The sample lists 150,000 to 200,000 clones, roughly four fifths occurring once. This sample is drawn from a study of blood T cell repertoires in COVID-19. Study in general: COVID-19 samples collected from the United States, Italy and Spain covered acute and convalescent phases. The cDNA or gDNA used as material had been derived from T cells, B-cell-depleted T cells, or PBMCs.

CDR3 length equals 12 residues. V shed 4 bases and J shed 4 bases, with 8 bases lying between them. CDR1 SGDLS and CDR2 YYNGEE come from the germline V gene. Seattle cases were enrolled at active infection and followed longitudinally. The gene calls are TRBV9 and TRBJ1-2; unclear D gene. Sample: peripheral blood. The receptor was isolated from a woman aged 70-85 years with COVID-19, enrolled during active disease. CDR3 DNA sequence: TGTGCCAGCAGCCCAGATTCCTATGGCTACACCTTC. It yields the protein CASSPDSYGYTF.